This entry lists 23 T cell receptor beta chains sequenced from one sample in a study of blood T cell repertoires in COVID-19. Here immunoSEQ multiplex PCR was the method, and the copy in TCRdb shows in-frame clones only, minus some. The sample lists roughly 230,000 clones, 65% to 85% seen once, with roughly 3.2% in the top ten. Sample: PBMCs or T cells enriched from blood (not recorded which). Receptors were obtained from a man over 45 who had recovered from COVID-19.

This clone was detected once. This rearrangement joins TRBV5-6 to TRBJ1-6; D is uncertain. The V end lost 3 bases, the J end lost 10 bases, and 14 bases lay between the germline ends. Germline CDR1 and CDR2: SGHDT and YYEEEE. The CDR3 extends over 14 amino acids. CDR3 loop: CASSWTDSPSPLHF. The CDR3, as DNA: TGTGCCAGCAGCTGGACGGACTCCCCATCACCCCTCCACTTT.

The rearrangement uses TRBV4-3 and TRBJ2-3; TRBD2 agrees at 11 bases. CDR3 length equals 17 residues. Germline V gives CDR1 LGHNA, CDR2 YSLEER. V trimming: 4 bases; J trimming: 4 bases; junction bases outside the gene matches: 10. CDR3 in amino acids: CASSLGRSSGRSDTQYF. Written as DNA, the CDR3 is TGCGCCAGCAGCCTCGGGAGGTCTAGCGGGAGGTCAGATACGCAGTATTTT.

This sequence joins TRBV7-2 and TRBJ2-7; TRBD2 aligns across 8 bases. The CDR3 is 14 amino acids. Trimming cost V 1 base and J 5 bases; bases outside gene matches: 4. CDR1 is SGHTA and CDR2 is FQGNSA in the germline V gene. DNA for the CDR3: TGTGCCAGCAGCTTAGTGGGACTAGACAACGAGCAGTACTTC. It codes for CASSLVGLDNEQYF.

In DNA form, the CDR3 reads TGTGCCAGCAGTGAGCAGGCTTCGGGACAGGGGTACTTC. Encoded protein: CASSEQASGQGYF. The chain uses TRBV6-1 and TRBJ2-7; 9 nucleotides line up with TRBD1. The CDR3 is 13 amino acids. In germline, CDR1 is MNHNS, CDR2 SASEGT. Unmatched junction bases numbered 9, after V lost 3 bases and J lost 12 bases.

The chain carries TRBV3-1 (or the pseudogene TRBV3-2) and TRBJ2-3, with 12 bases that match TRBD2. This CDR3 region has 16 residues. CDR1 is LGHDT and CDR2 is YNNKEL in the germline V gene (reference sequence). With 5 bases clipped from V and 2 bases from J, the junction kept 5 bases outside the gene matches. The CDR3 nucleotides are TGTGCCAGCAGCTATAGGACTAGCGGGGTCACAGATACGCAGTATTTT. This encodes CASSYRTSGVTDTQYF.

This chain joins TRBV2 and TRBJ2-5, with D unresolved. Trimming took off 3 bases at V and 5 bases at J, with 7 bases between the two ends. Germline CDR1 and CDR2: SNHLY and FYNNEI. CDR3 length: 12 residues. The CDR3, as DNA: TGTGCCAGCAGTGACAATGAGGAGACCCAGTACTTC. Protein sequence: CASSDNEETQYF.

V and J are TRBV5-1 and TRBJ2-2; D may be TRBD1 (5 bases). With 6 bases removed from V and 5 bases from J, the gap between germline ends came to 11 bases. Germline CDR1 SGHRS, CDR2 YFSETQ. The CDR3 is 13 residues long. The CDR3 region has the DNA TGCGCCAGCACTCTGCAGGGAACCGGGGAGCTGTTTTTT. Translation: CASTLQGTGELFF.

The chain is built from TRBV7-2 and TRBJ2-3, with D possibly being TRBD2 (6 bases). With 5 bases removed from V and 9 bases from J, the gap between germline ends came to 15 bases. The CDR3 sequence is 13 residues long. Per germline, CDR1 SGHTA and CDR2 FQGNSA. The CDR3 nucleotides read TGTGCCAGCAGCCTGGGGCCTGCGGGAACGCAGTATTTT. This encodes CASSLGPAGTQYF.

The genes are TRBV7-6 and TRBJ1-6; no clear D. Germline CDR1 is SGHVS and CDR2 is FNYEAQ. V was clipped by 5 bases and J by 0 bases, with 14 bases between them. This CDR3 comprises 17 residues. CDR3: CASSARQESSYNSPLHF. DNA for the CDR3: TGTGCCAGCAGCGCCAGACAAGAAAGCTCCTATAATTCACCCCTCCACTTT.

V usage is TRBV10-2 and J usage is TRBJ2-2; 9 bases are shared with TRBD1. Trimming at V came to 4 bases and at J to 6 bases, leaving 9 bases not matched to a gene. CDR3 length: 16 amino acids. Per germline, CDR1 WSHSY and CDR2 SAAADI. The CDR3 DNA reads as TGCGCCAGCAGTGGCGGGGACAGGGTGGGCGCCGGGGAGCTGTTTTTT. This codes for CASSGGDRVGAGELFF.

This chain joins TRBV21-1 and TRBJ1-2; no DNA check was done on the table's D call, TRBD1. TRBV21-1 is marked as a pseudogene. The CDR3 spans 15 residues. In DNA form, the CDR3 reads TGTGCCAGCAGCACCTCTTCCAACAGGGTCTATGGTGGCACCTTC. It yields the protein CASSTSSNRVYGGTF.

This chain links TRBV6-1 with TRBJ1-1; tentative D call: TRBD1 (6 bases). V was trimmed by 2 bases and J by 2 bases, leaving 9 bases between them. The CDR3 runs 14 residues. Looked up from germline, CDR1 is MNHNS and CDR2 is SASEGT. The CDR3 is CASSEMGQNTEAFF. The DNA for the CDR3 is TGTGCCAGCAGTGAAATGGGACAAAACACTGAAGCTTTCTTT.

The chain carries TRBV25-1 and TRBJ1-2; 7 bases are a match to TRBD1. Germline values: CDR1 MGHDK, CDR2 SYGVNS. The CDR3 runs to 12 residues. The J segment lost 7 bases and the V segment lost 5 bases, leaving 4 bases of the junction unmatched. The CDR3 DNA sequence: TGTGCCAGCAGTTACCAGGGGGGTGGCTACACCTTC. Encoded protein: CASSYQGGGYTF.

The chain is built from TRBV9 and TRBJ1-3; D is unresolved. With 0 bases removed from V and 0 bases from J, the gap between germline ends came to 10 bases. This CDR3 is built from 16 residues. Germline V lookup: CDR1 SGDLS, CDR2 YYNGEE. The CDR3 coding sequence is TGTGCCAGCAGCGTAGATCCGGTACTCTCTGGAAACACCATATATTTT. Translation gives CASSVDPVLSGNTIYF.

The V call is TRBV14, the J call TRBJ1-3; a possible D gene is TRBD1 (6 bases). The CDR3 totals 19 residues. V was trimmed by 4 bases and J by 0 bases, leaving 22 bases between them. Germline values: CDR1 SGHDN, CDR2 FVKESK. For the CDR3, the DNA is TGTGCCAGCAGCCGGGGGCCGGCCGGACGGCGGAGCTCTGGAAACACCATATATTTT. This encodes CASSRGPAGRRSSGNTIYF.

The chain has TRBV3-1 (or the pseudogene TRBV3-2) and TRBJ2-1; 14 bases are a match to TRBD2. This CDR3 comprises 17 residues. Germline V gene lookup returns CDR1 LGHDT and CDR2 YNNKEL (reference sequence). The trim removed 0 bases at V and 10 bases at J, leaving 8 bases unmatched. The CDR3 DNA follows: TGTGCCAGCAGCCAAGAAATCGGGACTAGCGGGAGATACGAGCAGTTCTTC. This sequence encodes CASSQEIGTSGRYEQFF.

The V and J genes are TRBV10-3 and TRBJ2-7, with 7 bases fitting TRBD1. CDR1 and CDR2 from the germline V gene are ENHRY and SYGVKD. The ends lost 8 bases at V and 5 bases at J; junction bases unmatched: 6. The CDR3 has 12 amino acids. The CDR3 loop is CAIGTGVDEQYF. DNA of the CDR3: TGTGCCATCGGCACAGGGGTTGACGAGCAGTACTTC.

The gene calls are TRBV12-3 or TRBV12-4 and TRBJ1-2, with a possible D match to TRBD1 (6 bases). V gave up 5 bases and J gave up 8 bases, with 12 bases separating them. The CDR3 covers 12 residues. The CDR3 loop is CASSKTGLGYTF. The CDR3, as DNA: TGTGCCAGCAGTAAAACAGGGTTAGGCTACACCTTC.

In DNA form, the CDR3 reads TGTGCCAGCAGTTTAGTTTTAGAAGGGGGACCGAGCACAGATACGCAGTATTTT. Translated, it gives CASSLVLEGGPSTDTQYF. The chain employs TRBV27 and TRBJ2-3, with D possibly being TRBD1 (6 bases). From germline, CDR1 is MNHEY and CDR2 SMNVEV (reference sequence). V gave up 2 bases and J gave up 0 bases, with 18 bases separating them. This CDR3 is built from 18 residues.

This clone came up once. The chain carries TRBV27 and TRBJ2-5; 7 bases map to TRBD1. V was clipped by 4 bases and J by 2 bases; unmatched bases: 7. Germline V lookup: CDR1 MNHEY, CDR2 SMNVEV (reference sequence). This CDR3 comprises 15 residues. CDR3 sequence: CASSSPGRGQETQYF. DNA for the CDR3: TGTGCCAGCAGTTCCCCGGGCAGGGGGCAAGAGACCCAGTACTTC.

The chain links TRBV5-4 to TRBJ1-6; 8 bases line up with TRBD1. The CDR3 has 17 residues. Unmatched junction bases numbered 9, after V lost 4 bases and J lost 3 bases. Germline V CDR1 and CDR2: SGHNT, YYREEE (reference sequence). CDR3: CASSQGDRGYYNSPLHF. The CDR3 bases are TGTGCCAGCAGCCAAGGAGACAGGGGCTACTATAATTCACCCCTCCACTTT. The full variable domain, in which reference TRBV5-4 and TRBJ1-6 provide the parts outside the CDR3, is ETGVTQSPTHLIKTRGQQVTLRCSSQSGHNTVSWYQQALGQGPQFIFQYYREEENGRGNFPPRFSGLQFPNYSSELNVNALELDDSALYLCASSQGDRGYYNSPLHFGNGTRLTVT.

This clone came up a few times. V usage is TRBV11-2 and J usage is TRBJ1-1, with D perhaps matching TRBD1 (6 bases). The germline V gene has CDR1 SGHAT and CDR2 FQNNGV. The V and J ends lost 3 bases and 4 bases respectively, with 12 bases between them. The CDR3 covers 14 residues. The CDR3 DNA follows: TGTGCCAGCAGCTTTGAGGGGGTAAGCACTGAAGCTTTCTTT. Translated, it gives CASSFEGVSTEAFF.

The chain couples TRBV5-6 to TRBJ2-3; a possible D gene is TRBD1 (5 bases). Between the trimmed V and J ends, which lost 4 bases and 0 bases, there was a span of 15 bases. Per the germline V gene, CDR1 is SGHDT and CDR2 is YYEEEE. The length of the CDR3 is 16 residues. CDR3 residues: CASSPSRTPSTDTQYF. As DNA, the CDR3 is TGTGCCAGCAGCCCCTCCAGGACACCTAGCACAGATACGCAGTATTTT.